The clone carrying this T cell receptor (beta chain) was detected only once. This entry belongs to a study of blood T cell repertoires in COVID-19. Study background: In each case, the material was cDNA or gDNA derived from T cells, B-cell-depleted T cells, or PBMCs.

The V gene's germline CDR1 is SGHDT and CDR2 YYEEEE. V was shortened by 5 bases and J by 2 bases, with 11 bases between the two germline ends. The CDR3 covers 14 residues. Authors' methods: Estimated nucleated cell counts came from reference gene primer amplification. The protocol was immunoSEQ multiplex PCR, while the TCRdb copy is restricted to in-frame clones and leaves out a portion. The V and J calls and clone size were taken over from that table, and D and trimming were inferred from the DNA. The sample carries roughly 220,000 clones, approximately 90% recorded once. Recovered status in Cohort 3 required two negative PCRs, clearance, or symptom resolution.

V and J are TRBV5-6 and TRBJ1-3; D might be TRBD1 (6 bases). This receptor was taken from a woman younger than 45 who had recovered from COVID-19. The sample consisted of PBMCs or T cells enriched from blood (not recorded which). For the CDR3, the DNA is TGTGCCAGCAGAATGAACAGGGCTGGAAACACCATATATTTT. Protein: CASRMNRAGNTIYF.